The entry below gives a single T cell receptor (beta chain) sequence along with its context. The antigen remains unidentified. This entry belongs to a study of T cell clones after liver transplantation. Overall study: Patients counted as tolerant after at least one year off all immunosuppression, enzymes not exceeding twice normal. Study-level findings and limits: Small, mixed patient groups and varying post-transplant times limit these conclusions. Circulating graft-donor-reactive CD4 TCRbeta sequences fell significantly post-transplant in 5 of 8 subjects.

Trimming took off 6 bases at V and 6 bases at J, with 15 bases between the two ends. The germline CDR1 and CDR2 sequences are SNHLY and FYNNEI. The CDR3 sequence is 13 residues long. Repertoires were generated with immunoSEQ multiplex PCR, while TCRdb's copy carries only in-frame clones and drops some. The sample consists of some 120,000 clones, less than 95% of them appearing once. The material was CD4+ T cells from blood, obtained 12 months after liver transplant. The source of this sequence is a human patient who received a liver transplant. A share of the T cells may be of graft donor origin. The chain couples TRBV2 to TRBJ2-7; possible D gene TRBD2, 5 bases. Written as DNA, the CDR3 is TGTGCCAGCAGGGATGAGGGAGAACTCGAGCAGTACTTC. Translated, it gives CASRDEGELEQYF. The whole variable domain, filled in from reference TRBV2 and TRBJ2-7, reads EPEVTQTPSHQVTQMGQEVILRCVPISNHLYFYWYRQILGQKVEFLVSFYNNEISEKSEIFDDQFSVERPDGSNFTLKIRSTKLEDSAMYFCASRDEGELEQYFGPGTRLTVT.